These 10 T cell receptor beta chains share one sample of origin, sequenced in a study of blood T cell repertoires in COVID-19. Clones were sequenced by immunoSEQ multiplex PCR, and TCRdb holds only the in-frame ones, with some missing. The sample shows more than 200,000 clones, approximately 86% of them seen only once. Sample: peripheral blood. The receptors were sampled from a woman aged 60 to 75 with COVID-19, enrolled during active disease.

V is TRBV6-5 and J is TRBJ2-3; 8 bases map to TRBD2. Germline CDR1 is MNHEY and CDR2 is SVGAGI. The V and J ends lost 6 bases and 4 bases, in that order; junction bases with no gene match: 6. The CDR3 has 14 residues. CDR3 nucleotides: TGTGCCAGCAGATATAGCGGGAACGCAGATACGCAGTATTTT. Amino acids: CASRYSGNADTQYF.

The chain is built from TRBV10-2 and TRBJ1-4; D is perhaps TRBD1 (5 bases). The CDR3 sequence is 14 residues long. The V end lost 6 bases, the J end lost 7 bases, and 15 bases lay between the germline ends. Germline V gene data show CDR1 as WSHSY and CDR2 as SAAADI. Here the CDR3 reads CASRLGGTGEKLFF. For the CDR3, the DNA is TGCGCCAGCAGGCTGGGGGGAACAGGTGAAAAACTGTTTTTT.

The chain recombines TRBV29-1 with TRBJ2-5; D is perhaps TRBD1 (5 bases). From germline, CDR1 is SQVTM and CDR2 ANQGSEA. The ends were cut back, 4 bases at V and 4 bases at J, with 13 bases in the middle. There are 13 residues in the CDR3. The CDR3: CSVGVAGPETQYF. The CDR3 DNA reads TGCAGCGTTGGAGTCGCAGGGCCAGAGACCCAGTACTTC. Based on the CDR3 plus reference TRBV29-1 and TRBJ2-5, the full variable domain is SAVISQKPSRDICQRGTSLTIQCQVDSQVTMMFWYRQQPGQSLTLIATANQGSEATYESGFVIDKFPISRPNLTFSTLTVSNMSPEDSSIYLCSVGVAGPETQYFGPGTRLLVL.

The rearrangement joins TRBV6-4 to TRBJ2-7; a weak D match, TRBD2 (6 bases). V was pared by 3 bases and J by 7 bases, with 25 bases between. CDR1 is MRHNA, CDR2 SNTAGT, per germline. This CDR3 has 17 amino acids. The CDR3 reads CASSDEGGRSGVGEQYF. The CDR3 DNA reads as TGTGCCAGCAGTGATGAAGGAGGGAGAAGTGGGGTTGGAGAGCAGTACTTC.

The chain couples TRBV24-1 to TRBJ1-1, with 8 bases aligning to TRBD1. This CDR3 has 14 amino acids. V was pared by 7 bases and J by 6 bases, with 9 bases of the junction left unmatched. The germline CDR1 and CDR2 sequences are KGHDR and SFDVKD. CDR3: CATRAGGDYSEAFF. In DNA, the CDR3 is TGTGCCACCAGAGCAGGGGGCGATTATTCTGAAGCTTTCTTT.

The genes are TRBV5-1 and TRBJ1-1; D is unresolved. The CDR3 has 12 residues. Looked up from germline, CDR1 is SGHRS and CDR2 is YFSETQ. Trimming left V 0 bases short and J 3 bases short, with 3 bases between. CDR3 sequence reads: CASSLGHTEAFF. In nucleotides, the CDR3 is TGCGCCAGCAGCTTGGGGCACACTGAAGCTTTCTTT.

The V call is TRBV11-3, the J call TRBJ2-5; TRBD2 aligns across 7 bases. Germline V gene sequence: CDR1 SGHNT, CDR2 YENEEA. The CDR3 spans 16 residues. With 2 bases clipped from V and 1 base from J, the junction kept 7 bases outside the gene matches. The CDR3 here is CASSLMGEGCQETQYF. The CDR3 DNA follows: TGTGCCAGCAGCTTAATGGGGGAGGGGTGCCAAGAGACCCAGTACTTC.

The chain carries TRBV7-8 and TRBJ1-1; 10 bases line up with TRBD1. V shed 0 bases, J shed 3 bases, and the junction held 4 bases outside the gene matches. CDR3 length: 16 amino acids. Germline V gene sequence: CDR1 SGHVS, CDR2 FQNEAQ. CDR3 DNA sequence: TGTGCCAGCAGCTTAGCGTGGACAGGGGGGTACACTGAAGCTTTCTTT. This gives the protein CASSLAWTGGYTEAFF.

The chain carries TRBV7-8 and TRBJ1-1, with a tentative D call TRBD1 (5 bases). The CDR3 is 16 residues long. V dropped 1 base and J dropped 3 bases, with 15 bases sitting between them. Germline loops: CDR1 SGHVS, CDR2 FQNEAQ. The DNA for the CDR3 is TGTGCCAGCAGCTTAGTATCGGGGGAGGTAGACACTGAAGCTTTCTTT. It encodes CASSLVSGEVDTEAFF.

The CDR3 coding sequence is TGTGCCAGCAGTCACGATACCGGGACAGGGCTGTTTTTT. Its protein product is CASSHDTGTGLFF. J is TRBJ1-4 and V is TRBV6-1, with 9 positions matching TRBD1. CDR3 length equals 13 residues. CDR1 and CDR2 (germline): MNHNS, SASEGT. The J segment lost 14 bases and the V segment lost 5 bases, leaving 9 bases of the junction unmatched.